The source of this T cell receptor beta chain is a study of early stage breast cancer tumors. Assay: immunoSEQ multiplex PCR; the TCRdb copy retains only in-frame clones and omits some. This table holds fewer than 25,000 clones, about two thirds found once. Germline CDR1 is LGHNA and CDR2 is YSLEER. The CDR3 runs to 14 residues. V lost 4 bases and J lost 6, with 13 bases in between. This receptor was obtained from a person in their 60s with breast cancer. Sequencing was done on a sample of breast tumor tissue. V usage is TRBV4-3 and J usage is TRBJ2-1; TRBD1 might be the D (6 bases). CDR3 in amino acids: CASSRDQGPNEQFF. The CDR3 DNA reads as TGCGCCAGCAGCCGTGATCAGGGGCCCAATGAGCAGTTCTTC.